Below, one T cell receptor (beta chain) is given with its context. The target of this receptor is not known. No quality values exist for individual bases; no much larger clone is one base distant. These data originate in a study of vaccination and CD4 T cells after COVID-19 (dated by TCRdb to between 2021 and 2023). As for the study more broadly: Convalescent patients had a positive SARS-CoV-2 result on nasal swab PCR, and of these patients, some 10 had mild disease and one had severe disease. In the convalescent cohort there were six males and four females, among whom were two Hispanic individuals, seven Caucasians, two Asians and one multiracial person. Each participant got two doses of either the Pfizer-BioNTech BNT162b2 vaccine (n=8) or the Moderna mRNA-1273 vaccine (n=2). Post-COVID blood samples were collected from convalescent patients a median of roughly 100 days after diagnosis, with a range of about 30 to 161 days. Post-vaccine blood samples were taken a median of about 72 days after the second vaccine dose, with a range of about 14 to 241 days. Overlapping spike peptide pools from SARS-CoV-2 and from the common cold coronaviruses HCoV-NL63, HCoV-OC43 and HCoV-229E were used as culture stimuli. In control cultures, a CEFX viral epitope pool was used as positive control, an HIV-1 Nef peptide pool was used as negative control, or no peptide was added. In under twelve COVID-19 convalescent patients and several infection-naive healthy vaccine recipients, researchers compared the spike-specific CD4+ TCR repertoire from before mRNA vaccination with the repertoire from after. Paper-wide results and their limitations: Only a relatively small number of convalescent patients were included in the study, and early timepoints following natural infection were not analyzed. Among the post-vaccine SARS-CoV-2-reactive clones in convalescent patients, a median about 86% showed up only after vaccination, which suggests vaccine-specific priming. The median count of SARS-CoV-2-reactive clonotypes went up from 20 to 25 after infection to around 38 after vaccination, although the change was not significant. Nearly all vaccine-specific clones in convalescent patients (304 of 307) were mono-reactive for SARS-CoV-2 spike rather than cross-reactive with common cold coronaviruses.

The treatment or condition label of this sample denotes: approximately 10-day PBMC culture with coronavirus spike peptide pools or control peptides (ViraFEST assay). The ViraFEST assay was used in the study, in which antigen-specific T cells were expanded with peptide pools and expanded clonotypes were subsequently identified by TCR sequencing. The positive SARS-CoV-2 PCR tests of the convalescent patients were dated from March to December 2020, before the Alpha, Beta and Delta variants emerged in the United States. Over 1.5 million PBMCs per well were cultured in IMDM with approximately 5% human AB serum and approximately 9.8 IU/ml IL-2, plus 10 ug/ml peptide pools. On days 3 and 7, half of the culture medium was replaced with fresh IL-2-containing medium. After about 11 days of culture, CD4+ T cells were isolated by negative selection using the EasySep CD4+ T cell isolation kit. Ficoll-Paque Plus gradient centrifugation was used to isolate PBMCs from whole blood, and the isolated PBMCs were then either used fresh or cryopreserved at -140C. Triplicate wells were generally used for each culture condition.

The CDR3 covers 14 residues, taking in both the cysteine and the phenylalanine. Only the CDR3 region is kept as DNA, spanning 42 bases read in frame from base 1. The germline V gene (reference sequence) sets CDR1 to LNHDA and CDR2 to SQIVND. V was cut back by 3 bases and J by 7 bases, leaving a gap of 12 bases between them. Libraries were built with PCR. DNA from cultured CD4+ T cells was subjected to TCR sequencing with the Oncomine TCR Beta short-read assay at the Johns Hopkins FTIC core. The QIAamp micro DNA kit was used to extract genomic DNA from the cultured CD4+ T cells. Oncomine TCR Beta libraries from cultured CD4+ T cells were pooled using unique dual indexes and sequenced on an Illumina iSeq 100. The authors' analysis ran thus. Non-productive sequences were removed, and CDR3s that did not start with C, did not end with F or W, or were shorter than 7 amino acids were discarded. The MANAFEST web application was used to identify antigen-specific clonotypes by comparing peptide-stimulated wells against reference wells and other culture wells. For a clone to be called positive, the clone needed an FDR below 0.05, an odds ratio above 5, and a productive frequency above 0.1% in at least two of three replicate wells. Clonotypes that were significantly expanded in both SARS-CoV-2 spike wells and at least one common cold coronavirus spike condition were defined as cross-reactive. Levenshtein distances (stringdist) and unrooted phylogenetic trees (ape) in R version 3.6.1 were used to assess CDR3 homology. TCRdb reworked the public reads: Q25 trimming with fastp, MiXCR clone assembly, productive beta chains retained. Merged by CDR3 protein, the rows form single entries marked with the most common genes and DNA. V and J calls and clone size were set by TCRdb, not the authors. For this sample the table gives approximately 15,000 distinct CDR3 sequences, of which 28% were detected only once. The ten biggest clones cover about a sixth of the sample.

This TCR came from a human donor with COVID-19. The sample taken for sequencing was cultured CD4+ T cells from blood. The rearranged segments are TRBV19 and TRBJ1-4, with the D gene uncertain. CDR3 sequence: CASSILDGREKLFF. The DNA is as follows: TGTGCCAGTAGTATCCTAGACGGGCGTGAAAAACTGTTTTTT.